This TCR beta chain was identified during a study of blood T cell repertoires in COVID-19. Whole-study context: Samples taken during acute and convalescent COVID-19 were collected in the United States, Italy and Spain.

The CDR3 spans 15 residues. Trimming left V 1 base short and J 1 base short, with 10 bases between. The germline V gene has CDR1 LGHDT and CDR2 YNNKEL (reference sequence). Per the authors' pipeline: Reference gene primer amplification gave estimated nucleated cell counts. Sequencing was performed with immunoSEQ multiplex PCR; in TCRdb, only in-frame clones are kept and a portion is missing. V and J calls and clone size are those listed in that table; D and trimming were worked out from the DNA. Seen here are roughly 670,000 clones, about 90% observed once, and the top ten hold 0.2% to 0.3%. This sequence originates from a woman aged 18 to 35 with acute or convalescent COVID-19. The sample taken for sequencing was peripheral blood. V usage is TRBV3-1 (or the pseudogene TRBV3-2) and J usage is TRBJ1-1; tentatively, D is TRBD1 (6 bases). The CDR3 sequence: CASSQVTRGNTEAFF. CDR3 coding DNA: TGTGCCAGCAGCCAAGTGACCAGGGGGAACACTGAAGCTTTCTTT.